This is a list of T cell receptor beta chains from one sample in a study of T-cell reconstitution after alpha-beta-depleted transplantation in children. In TCRdb, the PCR reads were re-called with MiXCR into one record per CDR3 protein. The table lists about 470,000 distinct CDR3 sequences, roughly 43% of them singletons. This specimen was PBMCs, taken before TCRalphabeta/CD19-depleted stem cell transplant. Every receptor here comes from a girl aged 2-9 years with aplastic anemia, due to receive a stem cell transplant. CDR3s include the opening cysteine and the closing phenylalanine or tryptophan. The D gene is left open where the match is weak. Clone size is given for some rows only: seen once, a few or many times, or a class if the clone is expanded.

j_gene,abundance,v_gene,len,d_gene,CDR3nt,CDR3aa
TRBJ2-3,many,TRBV5-1,14,NA,TGCGCCAGCAGCCCCGACATTACCACAGATACGCAGTATTTT,CASSPDITTDTQYF
TRBJ2-5,NA,TRBV7-9,15,TRBD1,TGTGCCAGCAGCCCCGAAGGACAGGGCCAAGAGACCCAGTACTTC,CASSPEGQGQETQYF
TRBJ2-2,many,TRBV4-2,14,NA,TGTGCCAGCAGCCAGGCTGACCCCACCGGGGAGCTGTTTTTT,CASSQADPTGELFF
TRBJ1-4,many,TRBV27,17,TRBD1,TGTGCCAGCAGTACAAGGACAGGGGGCTTAACTAATGAAAAACTGTTTTTT,CASSTRTGGLTNEKLFF
TRBJ1-5,NA,TRBV5-5,15,NA,TGTGCCAGCAGCCTTTCGGACAGACGCAATCAGCCCCAGCATTTT,CASSLSDRRNQPQHF
TRBJ2-7,NA,TRBV5-1,14,TRBD1,TGCGCCAGCAGGCCCGGGACAGCATCCTACGAGCAGTACTTC,CASRPGTASYEQYF
TRBJ2-5,NA,TRBV18,15,NA,TGTGCCAGCTCACCTACGGTGATGAGCCGGGAGACCCAGTACTTC,CASSPTVMSRETQYF
TRBJ1-4,NA,TRBV4-3,19,NA,TGCGCCAGCAGCCAAGAGTCTCACAGGTCCCTGATTCTTAATGAAAAACTGTTTTTT,CASSQESHRSLILNEKLFF
TRBJ2-5,NA,TRBV12-3/TRBV12-4,13,TRBD1,TGTGCCAGCAGGGGACAGGGTGTAGAGACCCAGTACTTC,CASRGQGVETQYF
TRBJ2-2,many,TRBV5-6,17,TRBD2,TGTGCCAGCAGCTGGGGGGTGCGGGAGGGCCGCACCGGGGAGCTGTTTTTT,CASSWGVREGRTGELFF
TRBJ1-5,few,TRBV15,15,TRBD1,TGTGCCACCAGCAGAGATAAAGGACAGGGAAAGCCCCAGCATTTT,CATSRDKGQGKPQHF
TRBJ1-2,many,TRBV2,12,TRBD1,TGTGCCACCGGACAGGGGAACTATGGCTACACCTTC,CATGQGNYGYTF
TRBJ1-4,NA,TRBV7-2,14,TRBD1,TGTGCCAGCAGCCCTCGACAGGGCGGTGAAAAACTGTTTTTT,CASSPRQGGEKLFF
TRBJ1-2,NA,TRBV2,14,NA,TGTGCCAGCAGAGAAGGCGGATACTACGGTGGCTACACCTTC,CASREGGYYGGYTF
TRBJ2-1,few,TRBV30,13,TRBD1,TGTGCCTGGCACCGACAGGGAAACAATGAGCAGTTCTTC,CAWHRQGNNEQFF
TRBJ2-2,once,TRBV4-1,16,NA,TGCGCCAGCAGCCAAGTAGGGAAATCGAACACCGGGGAGCTGTTTTTT,CASSQVGKSNTGELFF
TRBJ1-1,many,TRBV5-5,18,NA,TGTGCCAGCAGCTTGGGAGTGAGGGTTTCGACCCATGTCCTTGAAGCTTTCTTT,CASSLGVRVSTHVLEAFF
TRBJ2-1,few,TRBV3-1,15,TRBD2,TGTGCCAGCAGCCAAGGATTAGCGGGAGCGAATGAGCAGTTCTTC,CASSQGLAGANEQFF
TRBJ2-1,NA,TRBV20-1,15,TRBD2,TGCAGTGCTGTACCTGGGACTAGCGGTAACAATGAGCAGTTCTTC,CSAVPGTSGNNEQFF
TRBJ2-1,few,TRBV7-6,16,TRBD2,TGTGCCAGCAGCTTCACCGTAGCGGGGGGCTACAATGAGCAGTTCTTC,CASSFTVAGGYNEQFF
TRBJ2-1,NA,TRBV28,16,NA,TGTGCCAGCGCTTCCCCGCAGGGTTCGGCGAACAATGAGCAGTTCTTC,CASASPQGSANNEQFF
TRBJ1-4,once,TRBV5-1,15,NA,TGCGCCAGCAGCTATGACACCCCTGGTGGTGAAAAACTGTTTTTT,CASSYDTPGGEKLFF
TRBJ2-1,NA,TRBV25-1,17,TRBD1,TGTGCCAGCAAGAGTTTGAGGGGGCGTGGGATCGGGAATGAGCAGTTCTTC,CASKSLRGRGIGNEQFF
TRBJ2-2,few,TRBV7-2,16,NA,TGTGCCAGCAGCTTAGGTCCCGGGATTCCTACCGGGGAGCTGTTTTTT,CASSLGPGIPTGELFF
TRBJ2-1,many,TRBV5-1,14,TRBD2,TGCGCCAGCGGCCTAGCGGGAGATTACAATGAGCAGTTCTTC,CASGLAGDYNEQFF
TRBJ2-2,NA,TRBV5-4,15,NA,TGTGCCAGCAGCTTGGAGATGGGGGCTACCGGGGAGCTGTTTTTT,CASSLEMGATGELFF
TRBJ1-5,NA,TRBV3-1,13,TRBD1,TGTGCCAGCAGCCGGGACAGAGTACAGCCCCAGCATTTT,CASSRDRVQPQHF
TRBJ2-7,few,TRBV7-2,16,NA,TGTGCCAGCAGCCTAGTATATAGCGGTCAAACCTACGAGCAGTACTTC,CASSLVYSGQTYEQYF
TRBJ2-3,NA,TRBV12-3/TRBV12-4,17,TRBD2,TGTGCCAGCAGTTTAGTTGTTACTAGCGACTCCACAGATACGCAGTATTTT,CASSLVVTSDSTDTQYF
TRBJ1-1,NA,TRBV12-3/TRBV12-4,15,NA,TGTGCCAGCACCTTGCAGCGAGGGATGAACACTGAAGCTTTCTTT,CASTLQRGMNTEAFF
TRBJ2-7,NA,TRBV6-1,13,TRBD2,TGTGCCAGCAGTGACGGGGGGGAGTACGAGCAGTACTTC,CASSDGGEYEQYF
TRBJ2-1,NA,TRBV9,19,TRBD2,TGTGCCAGCAGCGCAAGACCGTTACGTAGCGGGAGTATCTCCAATGAGCAGTTCTTC,CASSARPLRSGSISNEQFF
TRBJ2-2,once,TRBV20-1,16,NA,TGCAGTGCTCCCAAGGTCGCGACAGGGAACACCGGGGAGCTGTTTTTT,CSAPKVATGNTGELFF